The sequence of this T cell receptor (beta chain) was determined in a study of T cell repertoires in cytomegalovirus infection. In the study overall: Indications of both CMV infection and matching HLA type were provided by public TCR beta signatures.

In its sample, this clonotype was seen many times. Germline loops: CDR1 SEHNR, CDR2 FQNEAQ (reference sequence). V shed 4 bases, J shed 10 bases, and the junction held 12 bases outside the gene matches. This CDR3 region has 15 residues. TCRdb itself ran the reads through MiXCR, one entry per CDR3 protein. The data hold 170,000 or so distinct CDR3 sequences, with 13% to 15% observed a single time. This chain joins TRBV7-9 and TRBJ1-4; the match to TRBD1 covers 7 bases. This receptor was obtained from a human donor in good health (CMV status not recorded). Some clones in this sample may be carry-over from other donors' samples. Sequencing used PBMCs. CDR3 protein: CASSWLPGQEGKLFF. In nucleotides, the CDR3 is TGTGCCAGCAGCTGGCTCCCTGGACAGGAGGGAAAACTGTTTTTT.